The clone carrying this T cell receptor (beta chain) showed up many times. This entry is derived from a study of tumor and adjacent non-tumor tissue in lung cancer. RNA was extracted from bulk tissue without any cell sorting. Three rounds of nested PCR, following a modified ARM-PCR protocol, produced the TCRbeta library. TCRdb redid the calling of the multiplex PCR reads with MiXCR, one entry per CDR3 protein. This table has 200,000 to 250,000 distinct CDR3 sequences, 71% appearing once. V lost 6 bases and J lost 0, with 5 bases in between. Germline CDR1 and CDR2: SQVTM and ANQGSEA. The CDR3 totals 12 residues.

The sequenced sample was lung tumor tissue. The chain combines TRBV29-1 with TRBJ2-2; D unresolved. This receptor was identified in a man between 60 and 75 years old with non-small cell lung cancer. In DNA, the CDR3 is TGCAGCGTCCAGCCGAACACCGGGGAGCTGTTTTTT. Its translation: CSVQPNTGELFF.